This T cell receptor beta chain was recorded in a study of OX40 agonist ivuxolimab in advanced cancers. About the study: Those treated in dose escalation had hepatocellular carcinoma, melanoma, renal cell cancer or head and neck cancer.

Turning to this clone: What it binds is not known. Mismatch with germline at one junction end may stem from a read error.

The data were produced by immunoSEQ multiplex PCR, yet TCRdb's version contains in-frame clones alone and is incomplete. The repertoire holds about 73,000 clones, with 80% to 95% as singletons. Overall study results and limits: CD8+ T cells averaged more expanded clones than CD4+.

The CDR3 is 17 residues long. Germline values: CDR1 SGHVT, CDR2 SQSDAQ. The sample consisted of CD4+ or CD8+ T cells sorted from blood, taken in a trial of the OX40 agonist ivuxolimab. The source is an adult with an advanced solid tumor such as melanoma, head and neck, liver or kidney cancer. The chain has TRBV7-4 and TRBJ2-4; 11 nucleotides match TRBD2. The CDR3 spells CASSLPDRQVGLAVSDF. The CDR3 region has the DNA TGTGCCAGCAGCCTCCCCGACAGGCAAGTGGGACTAGCGGTCTCGGACTTC.